The present TCR beta chain was sequenced within a study of OX40 agonist ivuxolimab in advanced cancers. This CDR3 comprises 16 residues. The V gene's germline CDR1 is GTSNPN and CDR2 SVGIG (reference sequence). V dropped 3 bases and J dropped 3 bases, with 18 bases sitting between them. The protocol was immunoSEQ multiplex PCR, while the TCRdb copy is restricted to in-frame clones and leaves out a portion. The data hold about 67,000 clones, with approximately 81% observed a single time. The V call is TRBV30, the J call TRBJ1-5; D is ambiguous. Source: CD4+ or CD8+ T cells sorted from blood, taken in a trial of the OX40 agonist ivuxolimab. The TCR comes from an adult with an advanced solid tumor such as melanoma, head and neck, liver or kidney cancer. The CDR3 bases are TGTGCCTGGAGCCCCCGCAATTCCTGGAACAATCAGCCCCAGCATTTT. Amino acid sequence: CAWSPRNSWNNQPQHF.